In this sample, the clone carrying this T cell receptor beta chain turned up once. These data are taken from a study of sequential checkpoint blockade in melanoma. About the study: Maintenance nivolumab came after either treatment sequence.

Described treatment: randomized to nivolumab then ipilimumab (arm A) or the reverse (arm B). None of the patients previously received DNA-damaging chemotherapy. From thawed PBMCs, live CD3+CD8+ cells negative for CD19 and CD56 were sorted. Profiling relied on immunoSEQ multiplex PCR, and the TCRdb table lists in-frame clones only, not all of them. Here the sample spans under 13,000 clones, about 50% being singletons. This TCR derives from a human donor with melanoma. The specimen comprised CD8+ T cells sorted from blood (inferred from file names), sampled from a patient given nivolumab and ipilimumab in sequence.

Here the CDR3 reads CAISDPYEQYF. CDR3 nucleotide sequence: TGTGCCATCAGTGATCCTTACGAGCAGTACTTC. The chain couples TRBV10-3 to TRBJ2-7; D gene unclear. Looked up from germline, CDR1 is ENHRY and CDR2 is SYGVKD. CDR3 length equals 11 residues. V was pared by 3 bases and J by 4 bases, with 4 bases between.